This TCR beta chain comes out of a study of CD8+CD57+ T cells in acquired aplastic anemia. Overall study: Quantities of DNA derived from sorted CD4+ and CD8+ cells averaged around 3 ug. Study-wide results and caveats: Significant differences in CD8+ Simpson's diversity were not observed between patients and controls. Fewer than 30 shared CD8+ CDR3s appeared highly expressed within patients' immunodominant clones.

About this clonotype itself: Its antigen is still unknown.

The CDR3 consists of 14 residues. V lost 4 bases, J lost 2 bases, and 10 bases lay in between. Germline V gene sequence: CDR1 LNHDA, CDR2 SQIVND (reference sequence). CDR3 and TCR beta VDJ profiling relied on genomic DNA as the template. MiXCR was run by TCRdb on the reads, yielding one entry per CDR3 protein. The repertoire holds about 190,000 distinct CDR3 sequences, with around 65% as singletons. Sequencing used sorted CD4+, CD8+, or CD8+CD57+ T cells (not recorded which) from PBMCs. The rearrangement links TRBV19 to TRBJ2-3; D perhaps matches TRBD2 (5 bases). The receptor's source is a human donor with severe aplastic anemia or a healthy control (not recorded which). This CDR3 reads CASSNGLITDTQYF. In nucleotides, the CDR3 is TGTGCCAGTAGTAACGGACTGATCACAGATACGCAGTATTTT. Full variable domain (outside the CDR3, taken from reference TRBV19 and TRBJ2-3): DGGITQSPKYLFRKEGQNVTLSCEQNLNHDAMYWYRQDPGQGLRLIYYSQIVNDFQKGDIAEGYSVSREKKESFPLTVTSAQKNPTAFYLCASSNGLITDTQYFGPGTRLTVL.